This TCR beta chain was found in a study of blood T cell repertoires in COVID-19. Study background: Whether acute or convalescent, the COVID-19 samples came from the United States, Italy and Spain. PBMCs, B-cell-depleted T cells, or T cells were the source of the cDNA or gDNA that made up the material.

In the source study's methods: Counts of nucleated cells, estimated from reference gene primer amplification, were obtained. The protocol was immunoSEQ multiplex PCR, while the TCRdb copy is restricted to in-frame clones and leaves out a portion. V, J and clone size are taken as reported in that table, and D and trimming were inferred from the DNA itself. The table shows approximately 250,000 clones, with 70% to 90% occurring only once. Germline V lookup: CDR1 KGHSH, CDR2 LQKENI. Unmatched junction bases numbered 10, after V lost 3 bases and J lost 2 bases. The CDR3 is made up of 17 amino acids. The chain joins TRBV18 to TRBJ2-1; 7 bases are a match to TRBD1. The source material was peripheral blood. The TCR sequence derives from a woman in her sixties or seventies with active or convalescent COVID-19. Here the CDR3 reads CASSPQTTGLTYNEQFF. CDR3 DNA: TGTGCCAGCTCACCCCAGACGACAGGGCTCACCTACAATGAGCAGTTCTTC.